Listed here is a single T cell receptor beta chain. Its antigen remains unknown. An end of the junction does not agree with germline; a read error may underlie this. The data were produced by immunoSEQ multiplex PCR, yet TCRdb's version contains in-frame clones alone and is incomplete. The sample includes around 550,000 clones, 90% to 96% of them seen just once. These data are taken from a study of shared clonotypes between healthy human individuals. Overall study results and limits: With a handful of donors compared, approximately 5.5% of naive CD4 clonotypes were shared.

The sequence came from a woman aged 25 to 45 in good health. Sample: naive CD4+ T cells sorted from blood. Noted subset: CD45RA+ positively selected.

CDR3 nucleotide sequence: TGTACCAGCAGCTTAGCGGGAGAGGTATACGAGCAGTACTTC. This codes for CTSSLAGEVYEQYF. The chain recombines TRBV7-3 with TRBJ2-7; 9 bases align to TRBD2. CDR3 length: 14 residues. CDR1 and CDR2 (germline): SGHTA, FQGTGA.